Given below is one TCR beta chain in context. Trimming took off 0 bases at V and 2 bases at J, with 11 bases between the two ends. There are 15 residues in the CDR3. Germline-derived CDR1 and CDR2 are MNHEY and SVGAGI. TCRbeta library preparation incorporated unique molecular identifiers. One entry per CDR3 protein results from TCRdb running MiXCR on the PCR reads. The sample has around 130,000 distinct CDR3 sequences; about 9.5% are singletons. The record originates from a study of T-cell reconstitution after alpha-beta-depleted transplantation in children. The sample was PBMCs, mostly from graft donor cells, taken 180 days after TCRalphabeta/CD19-depleted stem cell transplant. The clonotype comes from a girl under three years old who had a stem cell transplant for combined immunodeficiency, so the T cells may come from the graft donor. The chain carries TRBV6-5 and TRBJ2-7, with D possibly being TRBD1 or TRBD2 (5 bases each). CDR3 sequence: CASSYSAGGAYEQYF. As DNA, the CDR3 is TGTGCCAGCAGTTACTCCGCTGGGGGAGCCTACGAGCAGTACTTC.